The 21 T cell receptor beta chains in this list originate from one sample, sequenced in a study of early T cells in non-severe SARS-CoV-2 infection. TCRdb recomputed calls from the 5' RACE reads with MiXCR, one row per CDR3 protein. The data show approximately 63,000 distinct CDR3 sequences, 5.9% seen once. The sequenced sample was whole blood, obtained at baseline. These receptors all come from an adult who was a healthcare worker with PCR-confirmed SARS-CoV-2 infection or an uninfected control (not recorded which).

This clonotype was seen at least ten times. V usage is TRBV11-3 and J usage is TRBJ2-5; D perhaps matches TRBD1 (6 bases). Germline CDR1 reads SGHNT; CDR2 reads YENEEA. V lost 4 bases and J lost 1, with 10 bases in between. The CDR3 runs to 14 residues. DNA of the CDR3: TGTGCCAGCAGCTCTACAGGGACCCAAGAGACCCAGTACTTC. Translation gives CASSSTGTQETQYF.

This clonotype appeared a few times. The chain joins TRBV20-1 to TRBJ2-4; D gene uncertain. Germline CDR1 reads DFQATT; CDR2 reads SNEGSKA (reference sequence). The germline V and J ends were trimmed by 1 base and 4 bases, with 2 bases remaining between them. The CDR3 covers 11 residues. The CDR3 loop reads CSARVKNIQYF. The CDR3 DNA is TGCAGTGCTAGAGTTAAAAACATTCAGTACTTC.

The chain uses TRBV12-3 or TRBV12-4 and TRBJ2-1; tentatively, D is TRBD2 (6 bases). The CDR3 covers 15 residues. Trimming removed 1 base from V and 4 bases from J, with 11 bases in between. The CDR3 nucleotides are TGTGCCAGCAGTTTAGGGCCCGGGGGTTACAATGAGCAGTTCTTC. This translates into CASSLGPGGYNEQFF.

There are many counts of this clonotype. The rearrangement uses TRBV9 and TRBJ2-7; the match to TRBD2 covers 8 bases. The CDR3 consists of 17 residues. V was clipped by 2 bases and J by 6 bases; unmatched bases: 16. Germline V lookup: CDR1 SGDLS, CDR2 YYNGEE. The CDR3 DNA is TGTGCCAGCAGCGTCCAGGGGCTAGCGGGTACCCTAGGCGAGCAGTACTTC. This translates into CASSVQGLAGTLGEQYF.

The chain recombines TRBV4-1 with TRBJ2-1; 8 positions agree with TRBD1. V shed 0 bases and J 5 bases; nucleotides not matched to a gene: 6. CDR1 is MGHRA and CDR2 is YSYEKL in the germline V gene. The CDR3 runs to 16 residues. The CDR3 DNA is TGCGCCAGCAGCCAAGATGTGGGGACAGGAAACAATGAGCAGTTCTTC. Translation: CASSQDVGTGNNEQFF.

The CDR3, as DNA: TGTGCCAGCAGTTTATGGGAAGACAATGAGCAGTTCTTC. It specifies CASSLWEDNEQFF. The V call is TRBV12-3 or TRBV12-4, the J call TRBJ2-1, with D hard to call. There are 13 residues in the CDR3. Trimming removed 2 bases at V and 5 bases at J, with 7 bases between.

This clonotype was seen repeatedly, ten times or more. V is TRBV15 and J is TRBJ2-7, with 14 bases lining up with TRBD2. The CDR3 has 17 residues. Trimming removed 3 bases from V and 5 bases from J; junction bases left unmatched: 9. The V gene's germline CDR1 is LNHNV and CDR2 YYDKDF (reference sequence). The CDR3 region has the DNA TGTGCCACCAGCAGGGGCCCCGGGACTAGCGGGAGCGACGAGCAGTACTTC. Residues: CATSRGPGTSGSDEQYF.

This clonotype was observed at least ten times. The chain uses TRBV15 and TRBJ2-7, with TRBD2 matching over 9 bases. The germline gives CDR1 LNHNV, CDR2 YYDKDF (reference sequence). The CDR3 consists of 16 residues. With V trimmed by 4 bases and J by 4 bases, 11 bases remained unmatched. CDR3: CATSTYFSGSPYEQYF. CDR3 nucleotides: TGTGCCACCAGCACCTATTTTAGCGGGAGTCCGTACGAGCAGTACTTC.

This clonotype has at least ten counts. The chain carries TRBV28 and TRBJ2-1; 9 bases map to TRBD2. The CDR3 loop spans 16 amino acids. J lost 4 bases, V lost 6 bases, and 10 bases had no gene match. Germline CDR1 MDHEN, CDR2 SYDVKM. In nucleotides, the CDR3 is TGTGCCAGCAGCTCTAGGGGCGGGAGGGTATACAATGAGCAGTTCTTC. Its translation is CASSSRGGRVYNEQFF.

Many counts were recorded for this clonotype. The V gene is TRBV7-9, the J gene TRBJ2-2, with D unclear. Germline CDR1 and CDR2: SEHNR and FQNEAQ (reference sequence). CDR3 length equals 10 residues. Trimming removed 10 bases at V and 8 bases at J, with 8 bases between. The CDR3: CATSRGELFF. CDR3 in DNA: TGTGCCACCTCGAGGGGGGAGCTGTTTTTT.

Concerning this clonotype: Just one base apart from a much larger clone, this may be a read error. The genes are TRBV4-2 and TRBJ2-7; D remains unclear. CDR1 is LGHNA, CDR2 YNFKEQ, per germline. The CDR3 extends over 16 amino acids. Deletions cut 0 bases from V and 6 bases from J, with 18 bases between. The CDR3 bases are TGTGCCAGCAGCCAAGAGGCTAGTTTCCCGAGGACCGAGCAGTACTTC. It codes for CASSQEASFPRTEQYF.

This clonotype was picked up many times. The CDR3 loop reads CASSIGQLGEQFF. The CDR3 DNA reads TGTGCCAGCAGCATTGGACAGCTCGGTGAGCAGTTCTTC. This chain uses TRBV11-3 with TRBJ2-1, with D maybe TRBD1 (6 bases). V gave up 5 bases and J gave up 9 bases, with 14 bases separating them. Germline V lookup: CDR1 SGHNT, CDR2 YENEEA. This CDR3 is built from 13 residues. Complete variable domain (other parts from reference TRBV11-3 and TRBJ2-1): EAGVVQSPRYKIIEKKQPVAFWCNPISGHNTLYWYLQNLGQGPELLIRYENEEAVDDSQLPKDRFSAERLKGVDSTLKIQPAELGDSAVYLCASSIGQLGEQFFGPGTRLTVL.

This clonotype was counted many times. This chain links TRBV7-9 with TRBJ2-3; D remains ambiguous. Per germline, CDR1 SEHNR and CDR2 FQNEAQ (reference sequence). The CDR3 runs to 13 residues. Trimming stripped 1 base from V and 6 bases from J, with 8 bases between. CDR3 in amino acids: CASSLVIPDTQYF. For the CDR3, the DNA is TGTGCCAGCAGCTTAGTGATCCCCGATACGCAGTATTTT.

This clonotype showed up many times. The rearrangement uses TRBV2 and TRBJ2-3; D may correspond to TRBD1 or TRBD2 (5 bases each). CDR1 and CDR2 from the germline V gene are SNHLY and FYNNEI. The CDR3 contains 14 residues. Trimming removed 3 bases from V and 7 bases from J, with 14 bases in between. CDR3 sequence: CASSEGRGHYTQYF. CDR3 coding DNA: TGTGCCAGCAGTGAGGGGAGAGGACATTATACGCAGTATTTT.

The chain couples TRBV7-2 to TRBJ2-7; D is tentatively TRBD1 or TRBD2 (5 bases each). The V and J ends lost 4 bases and 2 bases respectively, with 12 bases between them. Germline CDR1 is SGHTA and CDR2 is FQGNSA. The CDR3 covers 14 residues. CDR3 in DNA: TGTGCCAGCAGCTACCGGGACCGGGCCTACGAGCAGTACTTC. It codes for CASSYRDRAYEQYF.

This clonotype was counted ten times or more. This chain links TRBV28 with TRBJ1-6; D unresolved. Looked up from germline, CDR1 is MDHEN and CDR2 is SYDVKM. V lost 7 bases to trimming and J lost 4 bases, with 8 bases between them. This CDR3 spans 13 amino acids. The CDR3 DNA sequence: TGTGCCAGCAAACGTCGTTATAATTCACCCCTCCACTTT. Its translation: CASKRRYNSPLHF.

This clonotype was recorded many times. The V gene is TRBV7-2, the J gene TRBJ1-5; TRBD1 might be the D (5 bases). From germline, CDR1 is SGHTA and CDR2 FQGNSA. The V end lost 3 bases, the J end lost 7 bases, and 10 bases lay between the germline ends. This CDR3 contains 13 residues. CDR3 amino acids: CASSLGERQPQHF. As DNA, the CDR3 is TGTGCCAGCAGCTTGGGGGAGAGACAGCCCCAGCATTTT.

This clonotype has only a few counts. The V call is TRBV28, the J call TRBJ2-5, with a possible D match to TRBD1 (7 bases). Germline CDR1 is MDHEN and CDR2 is SYDVKM. Deletions cut 2 bases from V and 2 bases from J, with 15 bases between. The CDR3 is 16 amino acids. CDR3 DNA: TGTGCCAGCAGTTTAGGAGGGGGCGAGGGTCAAGAGACCCAGTACTTC. It encodes CASSLGGGEGQETQYF.

This clonotype was counted at least ten times. The chain couples TRBV7-2 to TRBJ2-5, with D possibly being TRBD1 (6 bases). Deletions cut 6 bases from V and 5 bases from J, with 7 bases between. Germline CDR1 SGHTA, CDR2 FQGNSA. This CDR3 region has 11 residues. The CDR3 is CASSTGETQYF. DNA for the CDR3: TGTGCCAGCAGTACAGGGGAGACCCAGTACTTC.

This clonotype was observed a few times. The V call is TRBV27, the J call TRBJ1-1; TRBD1 matches at 7 bases. The V and J ends lost 5 bases and 10 bases, in that order; junction bases with no gene match: 10. Germline CDR1 is MNHEY and CDR2 is SMNVEV (reference sequence). The CDR3 is 13 residues long. The CDR3 loop reads CASSRNRGLRAFF. CDR3 in DNA: TGTGCCAGCAGTCGTAACAGGGGTTTAAGAGCTTTCTTT.

Many counts were recorded for this clonotype. The chain uses TRBV2 and TRBJ2-3; D gene ambiguous. The CDR3 covers 11 residues. V shed 3 bases and J shed 8 bases, with 6 bases lying between them. Germline values: CDR1 SNHLY, CDR2 FYNNEI. The CDR3 is CASSDDVTQYF. The CDR3 DNA follows: TGTGCCAGCAGTGATGATGTTACGCAGTATTTT. The whole variable domain, remainder taken from reference TRBV2 and TRBJ2-3, is EPEVTQTPSHQVTQMGQEVILRCVPISNHLYFYWYRQILGQKVEFLVSFYNNEISEKSEIFDDQFSVERPDGSNFTLKIRSTKLEDSAMYFCASSDDVTQYFGPGTRLTVL.